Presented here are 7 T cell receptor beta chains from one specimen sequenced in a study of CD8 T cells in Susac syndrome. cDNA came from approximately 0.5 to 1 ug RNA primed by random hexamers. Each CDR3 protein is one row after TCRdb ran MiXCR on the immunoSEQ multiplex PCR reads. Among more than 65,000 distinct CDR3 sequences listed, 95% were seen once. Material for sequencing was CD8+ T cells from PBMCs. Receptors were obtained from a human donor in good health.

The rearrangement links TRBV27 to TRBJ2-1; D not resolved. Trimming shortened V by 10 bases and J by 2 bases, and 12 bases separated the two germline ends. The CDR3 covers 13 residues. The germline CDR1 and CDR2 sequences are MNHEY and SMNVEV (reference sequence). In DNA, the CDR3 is TGTGCCATCTCGTCCAGTCCCTACAATGAGCAGTTCTTC. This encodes CAISSSPYNEQFF.

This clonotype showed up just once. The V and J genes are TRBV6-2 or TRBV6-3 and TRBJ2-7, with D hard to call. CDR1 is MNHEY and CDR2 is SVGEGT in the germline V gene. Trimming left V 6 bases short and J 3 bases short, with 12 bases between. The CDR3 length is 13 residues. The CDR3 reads CASSTGRIYEQYV. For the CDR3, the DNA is TGTGCCAGCAGCACCGGGCGAATCTACGAGCAGTACGTC.

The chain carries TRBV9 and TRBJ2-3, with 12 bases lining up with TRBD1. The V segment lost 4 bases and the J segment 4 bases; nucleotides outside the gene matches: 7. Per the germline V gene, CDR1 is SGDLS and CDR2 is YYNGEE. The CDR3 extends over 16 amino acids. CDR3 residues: CASSTTGQGAADTQYF. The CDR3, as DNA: TGTGCCAGCAGCACCACGGGACAGGGGGCGGCAGATACGCAGTATTTT.

This chain's CDR3 is CASKAQPYNEQFF. The CDR3 nucleotides are TGCGCCAGCAAGGCACAGCCATACAATGAGCAGTTCTTC. The genes are TRBV4-1 and TRBJ2-1, with D hard to call. The length of the CDR3 is 13 residues. Trimming pared 7 bases from V and 4 bases from J, leaving 11 bases between. Germline V gene data show CDR1 as MGHRA and CDR2 as YSYEKL.

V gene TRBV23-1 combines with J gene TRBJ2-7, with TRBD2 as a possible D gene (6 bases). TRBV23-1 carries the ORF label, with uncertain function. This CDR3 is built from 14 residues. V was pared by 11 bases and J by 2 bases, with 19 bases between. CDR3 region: CAGCGGAPAYEQYF. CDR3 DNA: TGCGCCGGCTGTGGCGGGGCACCGGCCTACGAGCAGTACTTC.

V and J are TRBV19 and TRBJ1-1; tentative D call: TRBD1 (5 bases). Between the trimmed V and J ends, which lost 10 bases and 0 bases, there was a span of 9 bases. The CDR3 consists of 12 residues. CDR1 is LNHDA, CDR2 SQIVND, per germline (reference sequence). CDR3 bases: TGTGCCACCTGGGGGGTGAACACTGAAGCTTTCTTT. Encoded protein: CATWGVNTEAFF.

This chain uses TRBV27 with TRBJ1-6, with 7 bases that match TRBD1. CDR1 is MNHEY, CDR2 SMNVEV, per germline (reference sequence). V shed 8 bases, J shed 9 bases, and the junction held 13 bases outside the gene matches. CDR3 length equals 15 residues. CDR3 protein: CASSSHAGGGSPLHF. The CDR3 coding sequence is TGTGCCAGCTCCAGCCACGCAGGGGGTGGTTCACCCCTCCACTTT.